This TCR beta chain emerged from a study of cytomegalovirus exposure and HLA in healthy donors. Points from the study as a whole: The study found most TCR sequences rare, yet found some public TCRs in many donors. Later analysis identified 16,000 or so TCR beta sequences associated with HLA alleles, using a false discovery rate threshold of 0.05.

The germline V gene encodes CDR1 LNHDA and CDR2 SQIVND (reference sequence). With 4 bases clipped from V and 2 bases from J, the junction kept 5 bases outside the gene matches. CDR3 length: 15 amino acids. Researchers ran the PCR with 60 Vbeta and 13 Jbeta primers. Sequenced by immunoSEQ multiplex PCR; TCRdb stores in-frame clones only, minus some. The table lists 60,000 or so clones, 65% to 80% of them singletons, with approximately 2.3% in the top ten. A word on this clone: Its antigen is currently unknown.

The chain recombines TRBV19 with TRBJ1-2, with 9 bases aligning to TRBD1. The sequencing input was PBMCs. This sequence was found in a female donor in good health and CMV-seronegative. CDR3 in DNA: TGTGCCAGTAGTAGACCCGGGACAGGGAACTATGGCTACACCTTC. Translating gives CASSRPGTGNYGYTF.